Sequencing of this TCR beta chain was carried out in a study of CD8+ T cells in alopecia areata (dated by TCRdb to 2017 to 2018). Describing the broader study: Treated patients were enrolled in an open-label pilot trial of oral tofacitinib at 5 to 10 mg twice daily for moderate-to-severe alopecia areata. RNA was obtained with the PAXgene miRNA kit for fixed scalp, the miRNeasy kit for PBMCs, and the RNeasy kit for mouse skin. TCRbeta CDR3 regions were amplified by immunoSEQ multiplex PCR using 35 Vbeta forward and 13 Jbeta reverse primers. Patients on tofacitinib were biopsied at baseline and after 4 and 24 weeks of treatment, and several of the patients also had a later scalp biopsy. Scalp clonality was compared among normal scalp (n=4), patchy alopecia areata scalp (n=8), and alopecia totalis/universalis scalp (n=8). On the human side, TCRbeta sequencing was run on scalp tissue and on sorted CD4+ and CD8+ peripheral blood T cells from healthy controls and from alopecia areata patients with either patchy or totalis/universalis disease. Patients stayed on tofacitinib for 6 to 18 months and then had 6 months of follow-up off drug so that delayed response and recurrence could be assessed. High-throughput TCRbeta sequencing was used to examine T cell clonal expansion in alopecia areata in both the C3H/HeJ mouse model and human patients. Study-wide findings and limitations: Compared with normal scalp, lesional scalp had higher clonality and more expanded CD8+ clones, particularly in alopecia totalis/universalis, a pattern that suggests antigenic drive. Shared TCR sequences between patients were less evident than in mice, which may be partly attributable to HLA diversity in the patient population. Unlike mouse skin, where gammadelta T cells dominate, normal human skin contains resident alphabeta T cells that get sequenced too, which complicates analysis of the scalp TCR repertoire.

The meaning of the sample's time point label: baseline before oral tofacitinib. Lesional scalp punch biopsies and peripheral blood were obtained from alopecia areata patients. After PBMCs were isolated by density centrifugation and stained for CD3, CD4 and CD8, a FACSAria was used to sort CD4+ and CD8+ T cells. Library method: the immunoSEQ multiplex PCR assay. To provide template for TCR sequencing, every sample had RNA extracted and reverse transcribed into cDNA. SuperScript III was used for first-strand cDNA synthesis, primed with a 2:1 mix of oligo-dT and random hexamers. Amplification bias was assessed with a synthetic immune receptor repertoire, and residual bias was removed computationally. Per the source publication's procedure: Raw reads were preprocessed to remove errors, and CDR3 was defined according to IMGT conventions as the region from the conserved cysteine to phenylalanine. Clonality was computed as 1 minus the Shannon entropy, with the entropy normalized by log2 of the number of productive unique TCRs. CD4 or CD8 identity of scalp clones was inferred by cross-referencing scalp TCRbeta sequences with sorted blood CD4 and CD8 repertoires. TCRdb mirrors the immuneACCESS table, restricted to in-frame sequences. Some clones are absent from its copies; in checked studies, under half trace to an unresolved V gene, and the reason for the others is unknown. D and trimming come from the DNA, and the V and J calls and clone size come from that table. Counted in this sample were hundreds of thousands of clones; about two thirds of them appeared once. The ten largest clones represent around 1.2% of the sample.

On this clone: Its cognate antigen has yet to be identified. Base qualities are not recorded, but no much larger clone differs from it by a single base.

At the junction V is shortened by 3 bases and J by 2 bases, with 19 bases in between. The CDR3 covers 16 residues, taking in both the cysteine and the phenylalanine. Only the CDR3 part of the read is kept: 48 bases, read in frame from the first base. CDR1 and CDR2 are drawn from the germline V gene (reference sequence): GTSNPN, SVGIG. The specimen was CD4+ T cells sorted from blood, collected at week 0. This TCR was recovered from a human donor with alopecia areata. The chain couples TRBV30 to TRBJ2-5; the D match is possibly TRBD1 or TRBD2, with 5 bases aligned in each. The DNA sequence reads TGTGCCTGGAGGGAGGTAGGGGAAGGACTTCAAGAGACCCAGTACTTC. It is translated as CAWREVGEGLQETQYF. With the rest looked up from the reference TRBV30 and TRBJ2-5 genes rather than sequenced, the full variable domain is SQTIHQWPATLVQPVGSPLSLECTVEGTSNPNLYWYRQAAGRGLQLLFYSVGIGQISSEVPQNLSASRPQDRQFILSSKKLLLSDSGFYLCAWREVGEGLQETQYFGPGTRLLVL.